The 14 T cell receptor beta chains listed next were all sequenced from one sample in a study of T cell responses to AZD1222 COVID-19 vaccine. Some clones are missing from TCRdb's copy, which holds only in-frame ones; the method was immunoSEQ multiplex PCR. The table includes 200,000 or so clones, around 89% detected once. The material was peripheral blood, obtained on day 0 of AZD1222 vaccination. The receptors originated from an adult in good health.

This chain joins TRBV6-4 and TRBJ2-1; TRBD2 aligns across 7 bases. The CDR3 totals 15 residues. Germline assignment: CDR1 MRHNA and CDR2 SNTAGT. Trimming removed 3 bases from V and 4 bases from J; junction bases left unmatched: 6. The CDR3 DNA reads TGTGCCAGCAGTGAAGGTCTAGCGGCTTACAATGAGCAGTTCTTC. Protein: CASSEGLAAYNEQFF.

The chain carries TRBV6-1 and TRBJ2-4; TRBD2 matches at 11 bases. CDR3 length: 18 residues. The V and J ends lost 3 bases and 0 bases, in that order; junction bases with no gene match: 7. CDR1 and CDR2 from the germline V gene are MNHNS and SASEGT. CDR3 region: CASSDSGGAFGAKNIQYF. CDR3 nucleotides: TGTGCCAGCAGTGATAGCGGGGGGGCCTTCGGAGCCAAAAACATTCAGTACTTC.

The rearrangement uses TRBV19 and TRBJ1-1; 7 nucleotides agree with TRBD1. This CDR3 spans 13 amino acids. CDR1 and CDR2 (germline): LNHDA, SQIVND (reference sequence). With V trimmed by 3 bases and J by 7 bases, 5 bases remained unmatched. CDR3 sequence reads: CASSMTGWREAFF. DNA of the CDR3: TGTGCCAGTAGTATGACAGGGTGGCGTGAAGCTTTCTTT.

The chain is built from TRBV5-1 and TRBJ2-3; a possible D gene is TRBD1 (5 bases). Germline CDR1 reads SGHRS; CDR2 reads YFSETQ. The CDR3 length is 16 residues. V lost 4 bases and J lost 1, with 16 bases in between. The chain's CDR3 is CASSLEAQQGTDTQYF. In nucleotides, the CDR3 is TGCGCCAGCAGCCTTGAAGCCCAACAGGGCACAGATACGCAGTATTTT. The whole variable domain, filled in from reference TRBV5-1 and TRBJ2-3, reads KAGVTQTPRYLIKTRGQQVTLSCSPISGHRSVSWYQQTPGQGLQFLFEYFSETQRNKGNFPGRFSGRQFSNSRSEMNVSTLELGDSALYLCASSLEAQQGTDTQYFGPGTRLTVL.

The chain links TRBV6-6 to TRBJ2-7; D is undetermined. CDR3 length equals 12 residues. Germline V CDR1 and CDR2: MNHNY, SVGAGI (reference sequence). The V end was cut by 5 bases, the J end by 5 bases, with 10 bases between. The CDR3 sequence is CASSPIGNEQYF. The CDR3 nucleotides are TGTGCCAGCAGTCCTATAGGGAACGAGCAGTACTTC.

The rearrangement links TRBV3-1 (or the pseudogene TRBV3-2) to TRBJ2-5; no clear D. This CDR3 spans 15 amino acids. CDR1 LGHDT and CDR2 YNNKEL come from the germline V gene (reference sequence). Trimming stripped 4 bases from V and 1 base from J, with 13 bases between. This CDR3 is CASSPPQVSQETQYF. The CDR3 DNA sequence: TGTGCCAGCAGCCCCCCACAAGTAAGCCAAGAGACCCAGTACTTC.

This rearrangement joins TRBV7-2 to TRBJ2-2; tentatively, D is TRBD2 (6 bases). The V and J ends lost 5 bases and 7 bases respectively, with 11 bases between them. CDR3 length equals 13 residues. CDR1 is SGHTA and CDR2 is FQGNSA in the germline V gene. As DNA, the CDR3 is TGTGCCAGCAGCGCCCGGAGGGGCGGGGAGCTGTTTTTT. It specifies CASSARRGGELFF.

The chain carries TRBV3-1 (or the pseudogene TRBV3-2) and TRBJ2-5; 9 bases line up with TRBD1. Germline V lookup: CDR1 LGHDT, CDR2 YNNKEL (reference sequence). The CDR3 is 15 residues long. Trimming cost V 1 base and J 7 bases; bases outside gene matches: 7. CDR3: CASSQGTGDAVTQYF. CDR3 bases: TGTGCCAGCAGCCAAGGGACAGGGGATGCAGTGACCCAGTACTTC.

This chain joins TRBV6-6 and TRBJ1-2; a weak D match, TRBD1 (5 bases). V was shortened by 4 bases and J by 8 bases, with 17 bases between the two germline ends. The CDR3 runs 14 residues. The germline gives CDR1 MNHNY, CDR2 SVGAGI (reference sequence). The CDR3 here is CASSSRDRSGGYTF. The CDR3 DNA is TGTGCCAGCAGTTCAAGGGACCGCTCCGGAGGCTACACCTTC.

V and J are TRBV6-6 and TRBJ2-7; tentative D call: TRBD2 (6 bases). The germline V gene encodes CDR1 MNHNY and CDR2 SVGAGI (reference sequence). Trimming pared 4 bases from V and 5 bases from J, leaving 9 bases between. This CDR3 has 12 amino acids. Here the CDR3 reads CASSSWGDEQYF. The CDR3 DNA reads TGTGCCAGCAGTTCTTGGGGGGACGAGCAGTACTTC.

V usage is TRBV12-5 and J usage is TRBJ1-2; 9 bases are a match to TRBD1. The CDR3 sequence is 13 residues long. Trimming cost V 6 bases and J 8 bases; bases outside gene matches: 7. The V gene's germline CDR1 is LGHNT and CDR2 FRNRAP. CDR3 nucleotide sequence: TGTGCTAGTGGGGCCACAGGGGGCCAGGGCTACACCTTC. It codes for CASGATGGQGYTF.

This chain joins TRBV3-1 (or the pseudogene TRBV3-2) and TRBJ1-2; the D is unclear. The germline V gene encodes CDR1 LGHDT and CDR2 YNNKEL (reference sequence). The CDR3 totals 17 residues. V was clipped by 4 bases and J by 2 bases, with 20 bases between them. The CDR3 loop reads CASSPLTVSPWNYGYTF. CDR3 DNA sequence: TGTGCCAGCAGCCCCCTGACGGTCTCCCCCTGGAACTATGGCTACACCTTC.

There are many counts of this clone. The chain couples TRBV18 to TRBJ2-7; no firm D call. The CDR3 contains 13 residues. Germline CDR1 and CDR2: KGHSH and LQKENI. The germline V and J ends were trimmed by 6 bases and 5 bases, with 14 bases remaining between them. CDR3 DNA: TGTGCCAGCTCCCCCCAAAGGCCCCACGAGCAGTACTTC. Translating gives CASSPQRPHEQYF.

This sequence joins TRBV5-1 and TRBJ2-3; 11 bases match TRBD2. V shed 9 bases, J shed 3 bases, and the junction held 15 bases outside the gene matches. Germline values: CDR1 SGHRS, CDR2 YFSETQ. The CDR3 runs to 17 residues. CDR3 nucleotides: TGCGCCACCTCCCCCCTAGCGGGAGGAAGGGGGACAGATACGCAGTATTTT. Translation gives CATSPLAGGRGTDTQYF.